This record looks at one TCR beta chain sequence and its context. The entry originates in a study of T cell changes during pregnancy in multiple sclerosis. Sequencing was performed with immunoSEQ multiplex PCR; in TCRdb, only in-frame clones are kept and a portion is missing. The repertoire holds fewer than 75,000 clones, with 85% to 95% as singletons. The CDR3 runs to 12 residues. V lost 6 bases to trimming and J lost 6 bases; unmatched junction nucleotides: 3. Germline V gene lookup returns CDR1 MNHEY and CDR2 SVGAGI. The clonotype was recovered from a female donor in good health, enrolled as a control in a pregnancy study. The chain couples TRBV6-5 to TRBJ1-2; 8 nucleotides align to TRBD1. The starting material was peripheral blood, obtained after pregnancy. The CDR3: CASRTGEHGYTF. Here the CDR3 DNA reads TGTGCCAGCAGGACAGGGGAGCATGGCTACACCTTC.